A selection of T cell receptor beta chains follows, all from one sample in a study of OX40 agonist ivuxolimab in advanced cancers. Data came from immunoSEQ multiplex PCR; TCRdb stores just in-frame clones and leaves some out. The table has 55,000 to 85,000 clones, around 86% seen once. The material sequenced was CD4+ or CD8+ T cells sorted from blood, taken in a trial of the OX40 agonist ivuxolimab. These receptors originate from an adult with an advanced solid tumor such as melanoma, head and neck, liver or kidney cancer. CDR3s include the opening cysteine and the closing phenylalanine or tryptophan. Fields, in order: J gene, D gene, clone size, V gene, CDR3 protein, CDR3 DNA. D genes are given only for firm matches. Rows may omit the clone size; those that give it use once, few, many or a size class.

TRBJ2-5,NA,NA,TRBV5-5,CASSLAETQYF,TGTGCCAGCAGCTTGGCCGAGACCCAGTACTTC
TRBJ2-1,NA,NA,TRBV7-7,CASSLAWGTYNEQFF,TGTGCTAGCAGCCTTGCTTGGGGGACCTACAATGAGCAGTTCTTC
TRBJ2-7,NA,NA,TRBV4-1,CASSQPEGDSDYEQYF,TGCGCCAGCAGCCAACCCGAAGGGGACTCCGATTACGAGCAGTACTTC
TRBJ2-2,NA,NA,TRBV30,CAWRGNTGELFF,TGTGCCTGGAGGGGGAACACCGGGGAGCTGTTTTTT
TRBJ1-2,TRBD1,NA,TRBV19,CASSPGQVKGYTF,TGTGCCAGTAGCCCGGGACAGGTAAAAGGCTACACCTTC
TRBJ1-1,TRBD1,once,TRBV19,CASSPRQGEGTEAFF,TGTGCCAGTAGCCCTAGACAGGGGGAGGGCACTGAAGCTTTCTTT
TRBJ1-4,TRBD1,NA,TRBV25-1,CASRDQGAKVFF,TGTGCCAGCAGGGATCAGGGGGCAAAAGTGTTTTTT
TRBJ1-4,TRBD1,NA,TRBV2,CASRAGTVEKLFF,TGTGCCAGCAGGGCCGGGACAGTCGAAAAACTGTTTTTT
TRBJ1-4,NA,NA,TRBV5-4,CASSLGRESNEKLFF,TGTGCCAGCAGCTTGGGGCGGGAGTCTAATGAAAAACTGTTTTTT
TRBJ2-7,NA,NA,TRBV5-4,CASSVKQGRNEQYF,TGTGCCAGCAGCGTGAAACAGGGGAGGAACGAGCAGTACTTC
TRBJ1-2,NA,NA,TRBV18,CASSPRDMDYTF,TGTGCCAGCTCACCACGGGATATGGACTACACCTTC
TRBJ1-2,TRBD1,NA,TRBV27,CASSPKGTGDLGYTF,TGTGCCAGCAGCCCTAAGGGGACAGGGGATTTGGGCTACACCTTC
TRBJ1-1,NA,NA,TRBV7-8,CASSPGWTQGNTEAFF,TGTGCCAGCAGCCCAGGTTGGACCCAAGGGAACACTGAAGCTTTCTTT
TRBJ1-2,NA,NA,TRBV10-3,CAIKDDNYGYTF,TGTGCCATCAAAGACGATAACTATGGCTACACCTTC
TRBJ1-5,TRBD1,NA,TRBV7-2,CASSLGQGNGQPQHF,TGTGCCAGCAGCTTAGGACAGGGGAACGGTCAGCCCCAGCATTTT
TRBJ2-7,TRBD1,NA,TRBV9,CASSVDTGGVYEQYF,TGTGCCAGCAGCGTAGACACAGGGGGAGTCTACGAGCAGTACTTC
TRBJ2-5,NA,once,TRBV4-3,CASSPQGLALRETQYF,TGCGCCAGCAGCCCTCAAGGGCTAGCCCTACGGGAGACCCAGTACTTC
TRBJ2-5,TRBD2,NA,TRBV5-1,CASSGGEGETQYF,TGCGCCAGCAGCGGAGGGGAGGGAGAGACCCAGTACTTC
TRBJ1-2,NA,NA,TRBV30,CAWSHPGRFGYTF,TGTGCCTGGAGCCACCCCGGACGGTTCGGCTACACCTTC
TRBJ2-5,NA,NA,TRBV25-1,CASSEEETQYF,TGTGCCAGCAGTGAAGAAGAGACCCAGTACTTC
TRBJ1-1,NA,NA,TRBV7-3,CASSVSLGAEAFF,TGTGCCAGCAGCGTATCTCTTGGCGCTGAAGCTTTCTTT
TRBJ1-1,TRBD1,NA,TRBV6-6,CASSSGTEMNTEAFF,TGTGCCAGCAGTTCCGGGACAGAGATGAACACTGAAGCTTTCTTT
TRBJ2-1,NA,NA,TRBV30,CAWSKGSGSYNEQFF,TGTGCCTGGAGTAAGGGGTCAGGCTCCTACAATGAGCAGTTCTTC
TRBJ2-5,TRBD2,NA,TRBV5-4,CASSPGGGVETQYF,TGTGCCAGCAGCCCGGGGGGAGGGGTGGAGACCCAGTACTTC
TRBJ1-1,NA,few,TRBV28,CASRLLGPGLNTEAFF,TGTGCCAGCAGACTTCTGGGGCCAGGGTTGAACACTGAAGCTTTCTTT
TRBJ1-1,NA,NA,TRBV6-5,CASSSLPGSGTEAFF,TGTGCCAGCAGTTCCCTTCCGGGCTCTGGCACTGAAGCTTTCTTT
TRBJ1-6,NA,NA,TRBV7-3,CASSKGDGSLHF,TGTGCCAGCAGCAAGGGGGATGGGTCCCTCCACTTT
TRBJ1-1,NA,NA,TRBV10-3,CAISDSGGGAEAFF,TGTGCCATCAGTGATAGCGGGGGAGGGGCTGAAGCTTTCTTT
TRBJ2-1,TRBD2,NA,TRBV9,CASSVGQRGEQFF,TGTGCCAGCAGCGTAGGTCAGCGGGGTGAGCAGTTCTTC
TRBJ1-2,NA,NA,TRBV6-1,CASSVPTEYYYGYTF,TGTGCCAGCAGTGTGCCGACAGAATATTACTATGGCTACACCTTC
TRBJ2-2,NA,few,TRBV7-2,CASSIYTGELFF,TGTGCCAGCAGCATCTACACCGGGGAGCTGTTTTTT
TRBJ1-4,NA,NA,TRBV5-1,CASTEPGAEKLFF,TGCGCCAGCACGGAGCCAGGAGCAGAAAAACTGTTTTTT